This T cell receptor beta chain stems from a study of blood T cells in healthy people across ages. Study-level findings and limits: Compared with aged donors, long-lived donors showed fewer expanded clones, suggesting selection. A roughly linear age-dependent decrease characterized TCR beta diversity per million T cells. Unsorted PBMCs prevented conclusive naive versus antigen-experienced comparison.

Trimming removed 7 bases at V and 11 bases at J, with 18 bases between. Germline values: CDR1 SGHRS, CDR2 YFSETQ. This CDR3 is 12 amino acids long. This clonotype was found a few times. The antigen remains undetermined. A sample-barcoded 5' primer and a J-beta primer mix were used in a second PCR of about 6 to 11 cycles. TCRdb recomputed calls from the 5' RACE reads with MiXCR, one row per CDR3 protein. The table lists 600,000 or so distinct CDR3 sequences, around 31% of them singletons. The draw of peripheral blood yielded ten milliliters from each donor. The sequence was collected from a woman of 80 years or more in good health. The chain links TRBV5-1 to TRBJ1-1, with a possible D match to TRBD1 (5 bases). Material: blood. For the CDR3, the DNA is TGCGCCAGCCTGGCCCCGGGGGGTAAGGCTTTCTTT. This translates into CASLAPGGKAFF.